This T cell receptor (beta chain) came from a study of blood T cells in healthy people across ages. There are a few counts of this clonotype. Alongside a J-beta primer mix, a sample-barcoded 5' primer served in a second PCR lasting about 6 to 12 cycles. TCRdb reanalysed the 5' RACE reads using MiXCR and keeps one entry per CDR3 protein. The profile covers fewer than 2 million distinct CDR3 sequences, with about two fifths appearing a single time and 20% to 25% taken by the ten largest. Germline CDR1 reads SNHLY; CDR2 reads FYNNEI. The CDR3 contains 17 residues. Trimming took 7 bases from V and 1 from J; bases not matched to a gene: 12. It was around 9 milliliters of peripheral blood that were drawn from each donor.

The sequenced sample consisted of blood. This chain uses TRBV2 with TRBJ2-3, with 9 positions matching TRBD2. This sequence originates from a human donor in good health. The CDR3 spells CASTYGPLAGGTDTQYF. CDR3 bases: TGTGCCAGCACCTACGGACCTTTAGCGGGGGGCACAGATACGCAGTATTTT.